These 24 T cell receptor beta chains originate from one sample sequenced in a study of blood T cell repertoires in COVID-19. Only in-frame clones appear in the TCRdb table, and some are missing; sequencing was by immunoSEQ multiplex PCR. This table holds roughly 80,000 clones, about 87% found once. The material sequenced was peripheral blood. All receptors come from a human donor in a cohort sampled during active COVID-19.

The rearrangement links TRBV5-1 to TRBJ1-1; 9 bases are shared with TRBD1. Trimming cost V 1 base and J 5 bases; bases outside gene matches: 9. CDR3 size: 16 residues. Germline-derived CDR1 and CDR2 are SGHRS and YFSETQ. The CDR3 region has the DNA TGCGCCAGCAGCTTGTACAGGGGGCAGACAACGACTGAAGCTTTCTTT. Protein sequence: CASSLYRGQTTTEAFF.

Written as DNA, the CDR3 is TGTGCCAGCAGCGATCGACAGGGCCGGTTCAGGCCTGAAGCTTTCTTT. Translating gives CASSDRQGRFRPEAFF. This chain links TRBV7-9 with TRBJ1-1; 7 bases line up with TRBD1. After removal of 5 bases from V and 6 bases from J, the junction contained 15 bases not matched to a gene. Germline loops: CDR1 SEHNR, CDR2 FQNEAQ (reference sequence). This CDR3 has 16 amino acids. Together with reference TRBV7-9 and TRBJ1-1, the CDR3 gives the full variable domain: DTGVSQNPRHKITKRGQNVTFRCDPISEHNRLYWYRQTLGQGPEFLTYFQNEAQLEKSRLLSDRFSAERPKGSFSTLEIQRTEQGDSAMYLCASSDRQGRFRPEAFFGQGTRLTVV.

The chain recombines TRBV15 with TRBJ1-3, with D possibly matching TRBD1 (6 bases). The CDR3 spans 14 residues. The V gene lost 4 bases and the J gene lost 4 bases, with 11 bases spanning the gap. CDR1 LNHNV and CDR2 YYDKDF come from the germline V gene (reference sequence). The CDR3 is CATSKDRTGNTIYF. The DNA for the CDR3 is TGTGCCACCAGCAAGGACAGAACCGGAAACACCATATATTTT. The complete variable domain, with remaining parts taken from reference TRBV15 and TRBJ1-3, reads DAMVIQNPRYQVTQFGKPVTLSCSQTLNHNVMYWYQQKSSQAPKLLFHYYDKDFNNEADTPDNFQSRRPNTSFCFLDIRSPGLGDTAMYLCATSKDRTGNTIYFGEGSWLTVV.

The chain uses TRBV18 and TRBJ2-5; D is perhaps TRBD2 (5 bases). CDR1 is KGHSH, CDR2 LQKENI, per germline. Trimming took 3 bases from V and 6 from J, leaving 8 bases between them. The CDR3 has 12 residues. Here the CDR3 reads CASSPDFQTQYF. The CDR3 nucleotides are TGTGCCAGCTCACCGGACTTTCAGACCCAGTACTTC.

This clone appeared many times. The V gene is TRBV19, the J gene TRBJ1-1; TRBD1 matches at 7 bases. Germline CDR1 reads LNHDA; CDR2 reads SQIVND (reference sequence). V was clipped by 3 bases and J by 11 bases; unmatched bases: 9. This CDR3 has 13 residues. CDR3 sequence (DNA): TGTGCCAGTAGTATGGAGGCGACAGGGAAGGCTTTCTTT. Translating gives CASSMEATGKAFF.

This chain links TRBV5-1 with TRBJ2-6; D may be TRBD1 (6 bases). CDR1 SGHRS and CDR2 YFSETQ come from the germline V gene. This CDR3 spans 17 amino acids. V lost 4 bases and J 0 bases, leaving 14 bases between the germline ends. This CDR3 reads CASSTRGDVSGANVLTF. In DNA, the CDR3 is TGCGCCAGCAGCACCAGGGGTGACGTCTCTGGGGCCAACGTCCTGACTTTC.

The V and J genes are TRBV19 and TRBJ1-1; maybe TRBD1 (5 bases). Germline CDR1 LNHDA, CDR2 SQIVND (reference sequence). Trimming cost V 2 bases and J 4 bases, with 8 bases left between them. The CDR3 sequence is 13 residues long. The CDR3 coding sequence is TGTGCCAGTAGTATACAGGGAGGCACTGAAGCTTTCTTT. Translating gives CASSIQGGTEAFF.

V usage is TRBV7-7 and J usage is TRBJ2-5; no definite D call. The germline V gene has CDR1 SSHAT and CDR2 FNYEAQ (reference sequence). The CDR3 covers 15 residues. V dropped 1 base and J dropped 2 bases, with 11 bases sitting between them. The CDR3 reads CASSLGPTLQETQYF. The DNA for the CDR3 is TGTGCCAGCAGCTTAGGCCCGACATTACAAGAGACCCAGTACTTC.

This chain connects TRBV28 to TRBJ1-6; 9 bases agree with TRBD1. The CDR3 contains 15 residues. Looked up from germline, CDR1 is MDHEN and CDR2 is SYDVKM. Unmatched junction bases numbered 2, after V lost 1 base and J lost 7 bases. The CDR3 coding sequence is TGTGCCAGCAGTTTATCGGACAGGGGAAATTCACCCCTCCACTTT. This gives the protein CASSLSDRGNSPLHF.

As DNA, the CDR3 is TGTGCCAGCAGTCCCCATAGCGGGGGGGTAAATGAGCAGTTCTTC. It yields the protein CASSPHSGGVNEQFF. This chain joins TRBV6-5 and TRBJ2-1, with 11 bases lining up with TRBD2. The V and J ends lost 5 bases and 7 bases, in that order; junction bases with no gene match: 7. There are 15 residues in the CDR3. Germline values: CDR1 MNHEY, CDR2 SVGAGI.

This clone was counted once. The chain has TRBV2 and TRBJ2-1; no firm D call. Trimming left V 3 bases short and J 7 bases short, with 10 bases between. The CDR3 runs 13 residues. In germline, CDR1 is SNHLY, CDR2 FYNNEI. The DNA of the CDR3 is TGTGCCAGCAGTGATACAACCGGGAATGAGCAGTTCTTC. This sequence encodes CASSDTTGNEQFF.

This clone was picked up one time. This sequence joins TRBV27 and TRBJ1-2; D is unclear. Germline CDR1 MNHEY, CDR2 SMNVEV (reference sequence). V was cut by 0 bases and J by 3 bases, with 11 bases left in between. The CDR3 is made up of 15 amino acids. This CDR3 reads CASSLSPYSHYGYTF. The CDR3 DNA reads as TGTGCCAGCAGTTTATCACCGTATAGCCACTATGGCTACACCTTC.

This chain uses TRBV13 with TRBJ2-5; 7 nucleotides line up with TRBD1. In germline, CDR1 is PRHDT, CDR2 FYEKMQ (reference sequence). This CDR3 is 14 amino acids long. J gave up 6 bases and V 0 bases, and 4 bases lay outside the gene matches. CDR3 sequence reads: CASSLGDRVKTQYF. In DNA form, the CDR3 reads TGTGCCAGCAGCTTAGGAGACAGGGTGAAGACCCAGTACTTC.

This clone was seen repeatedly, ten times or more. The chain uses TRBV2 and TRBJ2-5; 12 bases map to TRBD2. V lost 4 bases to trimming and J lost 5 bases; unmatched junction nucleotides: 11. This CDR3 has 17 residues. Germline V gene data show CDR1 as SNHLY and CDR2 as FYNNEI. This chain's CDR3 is CASSGRLAGVGIETQYF. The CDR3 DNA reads TGTGCCAGCAGTGGCCGACTAGCGGGGGTGGGGATTGAGACCCAGTACTTC.

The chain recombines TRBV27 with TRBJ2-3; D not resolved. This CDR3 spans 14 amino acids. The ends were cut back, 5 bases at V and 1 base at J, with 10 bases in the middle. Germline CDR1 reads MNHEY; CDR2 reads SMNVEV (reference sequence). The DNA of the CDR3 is TGTGCCAGCAGTATGGTCGAGGGCACAGATACGCAGTATTTT. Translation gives CASSMVEGTDTQYF.

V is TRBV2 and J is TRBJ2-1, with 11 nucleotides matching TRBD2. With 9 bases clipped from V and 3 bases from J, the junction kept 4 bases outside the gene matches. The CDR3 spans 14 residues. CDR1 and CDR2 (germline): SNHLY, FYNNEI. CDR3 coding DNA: TGTGCCAGTGGTAGCGGGAGGGGCTACAATGAGCAGTTCTTC. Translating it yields CASGSGRGYNEQFF.

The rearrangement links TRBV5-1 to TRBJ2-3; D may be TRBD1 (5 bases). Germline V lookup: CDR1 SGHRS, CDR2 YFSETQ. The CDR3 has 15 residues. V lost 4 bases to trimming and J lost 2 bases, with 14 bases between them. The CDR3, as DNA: TGCGCCAGCAGCCAAGACAGAGCTTCCACAGATACGCAGTATTTT. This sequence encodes CASSQDRASTDTQYF. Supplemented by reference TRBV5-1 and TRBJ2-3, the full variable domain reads KAGVTQTPRYLIKTRGQQVTLSCSPISGHRSVSWYQQTPGQGLQFLFEYFSETQRNKGNFPGRFSGRQFSNSRSEMNVSTLELGDSALYLCASSQDRASTDTQYFGPGTRLTVL.

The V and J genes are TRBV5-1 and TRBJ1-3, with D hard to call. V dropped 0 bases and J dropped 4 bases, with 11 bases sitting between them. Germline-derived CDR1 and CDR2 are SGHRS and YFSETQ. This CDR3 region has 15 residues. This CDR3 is CASSLERARGNTIYF. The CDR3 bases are TGCGCCAGCAGCTTGGAGCGGGCGCGGGGAAACACCATATATTTT. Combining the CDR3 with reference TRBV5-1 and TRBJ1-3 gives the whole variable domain KAGVTQTPRYLIKTRGQQVTLSCSPISGHRSVSWYQQTPGQGLQFLFEYFSETQRNKGNFPGRFSGRQFSNSRSEMNVSTLELGDSALYLCASSLERARGNTIYFGEGSWLTVV.

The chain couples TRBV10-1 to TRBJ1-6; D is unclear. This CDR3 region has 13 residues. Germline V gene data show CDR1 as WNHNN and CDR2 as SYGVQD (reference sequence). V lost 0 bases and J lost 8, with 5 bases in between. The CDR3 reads CASSESVDSPLHF. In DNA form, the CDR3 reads TGCGCCAGCAGTGAGTCAGTAGATTCACCCCTCCACTTT.

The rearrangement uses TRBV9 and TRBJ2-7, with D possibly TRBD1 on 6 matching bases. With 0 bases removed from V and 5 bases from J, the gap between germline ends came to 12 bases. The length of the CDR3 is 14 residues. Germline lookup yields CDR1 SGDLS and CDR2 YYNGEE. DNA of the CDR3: TGTGCCAGCAGCGTAGGGTCCAGGGGCGACGAGCAGTACTTC. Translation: CASSVGSRGDEQYF.

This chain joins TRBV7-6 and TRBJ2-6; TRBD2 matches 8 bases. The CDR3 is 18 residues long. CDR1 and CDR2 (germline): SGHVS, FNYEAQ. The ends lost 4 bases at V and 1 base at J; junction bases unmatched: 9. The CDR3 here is CASSSGAGGPSGANVLTF. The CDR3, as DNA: TGTGCCAGCAGCTCCGGGGCGGGGGGCCCGTCTGGGGCCAACGTCCTGACTTTC.

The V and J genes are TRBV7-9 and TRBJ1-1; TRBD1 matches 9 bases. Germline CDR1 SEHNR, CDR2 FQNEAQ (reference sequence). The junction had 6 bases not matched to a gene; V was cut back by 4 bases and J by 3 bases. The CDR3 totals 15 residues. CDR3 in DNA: TGTGCCAGCAGCTCTACAGGGGGCGGACACACTGAAGCTTTCTTT. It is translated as CASSSTGGGHTEAFF.

In DNA, the CDR3 is TGTGCCATCAGTGAGTCGAGGGGGAGCCAGTACAATGAGCAGTTCTTC. It is translated as CAISESRGSQYNEQFF. The rearrangement joins TRBV10-3 to TRBJ2-1; the D gene is possibly TRBD1 (6 bases). With 0 bases removed from V and 4 bases from J, the gap between germline ends came to 13 bases. This CDR3 is built from 16 residues. The germline V gene has CDR1 ENHRY and CDR2 SYGVKD.

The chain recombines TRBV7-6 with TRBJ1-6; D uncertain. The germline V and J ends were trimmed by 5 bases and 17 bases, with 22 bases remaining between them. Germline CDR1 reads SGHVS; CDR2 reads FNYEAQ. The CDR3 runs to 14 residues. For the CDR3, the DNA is TGTGCCAGCAGCCCTTATAACTCGGGAGGTGGGATCCACTTT. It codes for CASSPYNSGGGIHF.